Presented here are 30 T cell receptor beta chains from one specimen sequenced in a study of cytomegalovirus exposure and HLA in healthy donors. The PCR was carried out with 60 Vbeta primers and 13 Jbeta primers. The protocol was immunoSEQ multiplex PCR, while the TCRdb copy is restricted to in-frame clones and leaves out a portion. The table has around 90,000 clones, 62% seen once; the top ten hold about 5%. The sequenced sample was PBMCs. The source is a woman aged 25 to 39 in good health and CMV-seropositive.

The rearrangement uses TRBV18 and TRBJ2-2, with D perhaps matching TRBD2 (6 bases). Trimming took 2 bases from V and 1 from J, leaving 11 bases between them. CDR3 length: 16 residues. From germline, CDR1 is KGHSH and CDR2 LQKENI. CDR3 DNA sequence: TGTGCCAGCTCACCAGCCGGGACTTTGAACACCGGGGAGCTGTTTTTT. It yields the protein CASSPAGTLNTGELFF.

This chain links TRBV12-5 with TRBJ2-1, with D possibly being TRBD1 (6 bases). The CDR3 runs 14 residues. V lost 6 bases and J lost 7, with 16 bases in between. Germline V gene lookup returns CDR1 LGHNT and CDR2 FRNRAP. DNA of the CDR3: TGTGCTAGTGGCCCGCAGGGGTCGGGGAATGAGCAGTTCTTC. It codes for CASGPQGSGNEQFF.

The V call is TRBV6-6, the J call TRBJ2-5, with TRBD1 matching over 7 bases. CDR1 is MNHNY and CDR2 is SVGAGI in the germline V gene (reference sequence). The CDR3 extends over 15 amino acids. Germline trimming cut 2 bases from V and 5 bases from J; bases unmatched to any gene: 8. The CDR3 bases are TGTGCCAGCAGTTACGGGCAGGGGGTGAAGGAGACCCAGTACTTC. This encodes CASSYGQGVKETQYF.

The chain links TRBV27 to TRBJ2-4; possibly TRBD2 for D (7 bases). V was trimmed by 6 bases and J by 3 bases, leaving 12 bases between them. Germline CDR1 is MNHEY and CDR2 is SMNVEV (reference sequence). The CDR3 consists of 14 residues. CDR3 sequence reads: CASRGGGLKNIQYF. DNA of the CDR3: TGTGCCAGCAGGGGAGGGGGGCTCAAAAACATTCAGTACTTC.

The chain joins TRBV7-6 to TRBJ2-7, with D maybe TRBD2 (6 bases). The CDR3 runs 13 residues. Germline V gene data show CDR1 as SGHVS and CDR2 as FNYEAQ. Trimming cost V 1 base and J 3 bases, with 7 bases left between them. The CDR3 coding sequence is TGTGCCAGCAGCTTAGACGGGAGCTACGAGCAGTACTTC. Protein: CASSLDGSYEQYF.

In this sample, this clone is medium-sized. The chain links TRBV6-1 to TRBJ2-2, with 10 positions matching TRBD2. Germline CDR1 reads MNHNS; CDR2 reads SASEGT. This CDR3 is built from 15 residues. Trimming took 1 base from V and 6 from J; bases not matched to a gene: 2. The CDR3 spells CASSEGLAGAGELFF. The CDR3 nucleotides are TGTGCCAGCAGTGAAGGACTAGCGGGTGCCGGGGAGCTGTTTTTT.

The V gene is TRBV19, the J gene TRBJ2-3, with D maybe TRBD1 (5 bases). CDR1 LNHDA and CDR2 SQIVND come from the germline V gene (reference sequence). The CDR3 covers 16 residues. V gave up 2 bases and J gave up 0 bases, with 12 bases separating them. CDR3 sequence: CASSILRTPSTDTQYF. For the CDR3, the DNA is TGTGCCAGTAGTATATTAAGGACACCTAGCACAGATACGCAGTATTTT.

The chain recombines TRBV6-1 with TRBJ1-2; possibly TRBD1 for D (6 bases). Germline assignment: CDR1 MNHNS and CDR2 SASEGT. V lost 2 bases and J lost 4, with 14 bases in between. This CDR3 contains 15 residues. The CDR3 nucleotides read TGTGCCAGCAGTGAACAGGACAGTGTCGGCTATGGCTACACCTTC. Protein: CASSEQDSVGYGYTF.

A note on this clone: Additional DNA sequences in this sample encode the identical CDR3. The chain joins TRBV18 to TRBJ1-1; 9 bases are shared with TRBD1. CDR1 is KGHSH, CDR2 LQKENI, per germline. Losses at the gene ends were 3 bases for V and 1 base for J; bases not matched to a gene: 0. There are 14 residues in the CDR3. The CDR3, as DNA: TGTGCCAGCTCACCGGGACAGGGGAACACTGAAGCTTTCTTT. This encodes CASSPGQGNTEAFF.

The rearrangement joins TRBV28 to TRBJ2-2; D remains ambiguous. The CDR3 runs 14 residues. Per the germline V gene, CDR1 is MDHEN and CDR2 is SYDVKM. Trimming took off 3 bases at V and 5 bases at J, with 10 bases between the two ends. The CDR3 DNA follows: TGTGCCAGCAGTTTCCGGGTCCTAACCGGGGAGCTGTTTTTT. Translated: CASSFRVLTGELFF.

This clone was counted between two and nine times. The chain couples TRBV7-6 to TRBJ2-7; 9 bases line up with TRBD2. The CDR3 runs 16 residues. V shed 0 bases and J 7 bases; nucleotides not matched to a gene: 10. From germline, CDR1 is SGHVS and CDR2 FNYEAQ. The CDR3 sequence: CASSLASASGKVEQYF. Written as DNA, the CDR3 is TGTGCCAGCAGCTTAGCGTCGGCTAGCGGGAAGGTGGAGCAGTACTTC.

This clone was picked up one time. This chain joins TRBV7-9 and TRBJ2-3; TRBD1 agrees at 8 bases. The germline V gene encodes CDR1 SEHNR and CDR2 FQNEAQ (reference sequence). V lost 3 bases, J lost 1 base, and 3 bases stayed unmatched. The CDR3 contains 15 residues. The CDR3 is CASSFAGQGTDTQYF. The CDR3 DNA follows: TGTGCCAGCAGCTTTGCGGGACAGGGCACAGATACGCAGTATTTT.

The chain carries TRBV7-9 and TRBJ1-6; TRBD1 is a possible D gene (5 bases). V was clipped by 5 bases and J by 7 bases, with 12 bases between them. The CDR3 has 14 residues. Germline assignment: CDR1 SEHNR and CDR2 FQNEAQ (reference sequence). CDR3 nucleotides: TGTGCCAGCAGCGGCGGGACGGACAATTCACCCCTCCACTTT. It yields the protein CASSGGTDNSPLHF.

This chain links TRBV30 with TRBJ2-5, with a possible D match to TRBD2 (5 bases). With 4 bases removed from V and 5 bases from J, the gap between germline ends came to 14 bases. From germline, CDR1 is GTSNPN and CDR2 SVGIG (reference sequence). The CDR3 is 13 amino acids. CDR3 bases: TGTGCCTGGAATTTCCTAGCCCGGGAGACCCAGTACTTC. This gives the protein CAWNFLARETQYF. The entire variable domain, with the rest obtained from reference TRBV30 and TRBJ2-5, is as follows: SQTIHQWPATLVQPVGSPLSLECTVEGTSNPNLYWYRQAAGRGLQLLFYSVGIGQISSEVPQNLSASRPQDRQFILSSKKLLLSDSGFYLCAWNFLARETQYFGPGTRLLVL.

This clone was detected a few times. The chain is built from TRBV27 and TRBJ1-1; D is ambiguous. The germline gives CDR1 MNHEY, CDR2 SMNVEV (reference sequence). V gave up 6 bases and J gave up 6 bases, with 11 bases separating them. This CDR3 is built from 12 residues. The CDR3 DNA is TGTGCCAGCAGGGGGAGAAACCCTGAAGCTTTCTTT. It encodes CASRGRNPEAFF.

This clone was seen a handful of times. CDR3: CASSPRTGSNTGELFF. The CDR3 DNA follows: TGTGCCAGCAGCCCCCGGACAGGGTCGAACACCGGGGAGCTGTTTTTT. The chain joins TRBV4-2 to TRBJ2-2, with 8 bases identical to TRBD1. The CDR3 sequence is 16 residues long. V gave up 4 bases and J gave up 0 bases; unmatched junction bases: 4. Germline-derived CDR1 and CDR2 are LGHNA and YNFKEQ.

DNA for the CDR3: TGTGCCAGCAGCTTAGGGGCGGGGGTGTATGAGCAGTTCTTC. This sequence encodes CASSLGAGVYEQFF. The gene calls are TRBV7-3 and TRBJ2-1; 7 bases are a match to TRBD2. With 2 bases clipped from V and 8 bases from J, the junction kept 6 bases outside the gene matches. CDR1 SGHTA and CDR2 FQGTGA come from the germline V gene. This CDR3 spans 14 amino acids.

This sequence joins TRBV28 and TRBJ1-3, with D hard to call. Germline CDR1 reads MDHEN; CDR2 reads SYDVKM. The CDR3 totals 12 residues. V gave up 3 bases and J gave up 3 bases, with 3 bases separating them. CDR3 in DNA: TGTGCCAGCAGTTTCAGTGGAAACACCATATATTTT. It is translated as CASSFSGNTIYF. The variable domain in full, completed from reference TRBV28 and TRBJ1-3, reads DVKVTQSSRYLVKRTGEKVFLECVQDMDHENMFWYRQDPGLGLRLIYFSYDVKMKEKGDIPEGYSVSREKKERFSLILESASTNQTSMYLCASSFSGNTIYFGEGSWLTVV.

The chain is built from TRBV29-1 and TRBJ2-5, with TRBD1 matching over 9 bases. Judging by the DNA end, TRBJ2-7 fits better; the J call may be wrong. The CDR3 extends over 14 amino acids. CDR1 and CDR2 from the germline V gene are SQVTM and ANQGSEA. The chain's CDR3 is CSVEVGQGWYEQYF. CDR3 nucleotides: TGCAGCGTTGAAGTCGGACAGGGGTGGTACGAGCAGTACTTC.

The chain uses TRBV7-3 and TRBJ2-5, with 9 bases identical to TRBD2. Germline values: CDR1 SGHTA, CDR2 FQGTGA. Losses at the gene ends were 5 bases for V and 5 bases for J; bases not matched to a gene: 12. CDR3 length: 16 amino acids. The CDR3 protein is CASSPLGSGGSETQYF. DNA of the CDR3: TGTGCCAGCAGCCCCCTTGGTAGCGGGGGTTCTGAGACCCAGTACTTC.

The J gene is TRBJ2-1, the V gene TRBV5-1, with D maybe TRBD1 (6 bases). Germline V lookup: CDR1 SGHRS, CDR2 YFSETQ. V lost 4 bases to trimming and J lost 2 bases, with 13 bases between them. The CDR3 has 15 residues. As DNA, the CDR3 is TGCGCCAGCAGCCGTTTAGAGGGGGCCTACAATGAGCAGTTCTTC. This sequence encodes CASSRLEGAYNEQFF.

V usage is TRBV19 and J usage is TRBJ1-5; D is perhaps TRBD1 (5 bases). The CDR3 covers 13 residues. Germline assignment: CDR1 LNHDA and CDR2 SQIVND (reference sequence). V was trimmed by 5 bases and J by 6 bases, leaving 11 bases between them. The CDR3, as DNA: TGTGCCAGTAGTTATCAGGGAGGTCAGCCCCAGCATTTT. This sequence encodes CASSYQGGQPQHF.

J is TRBJ1-2 and V is TRBV2, with D tentatively TRBD1 (6 bases). Germline V lookup: CDR1 SNHLY, CDR2 FYNNEI. V was cut by 4 bases and J by 9 bases, with 18 bases left in between. The CDR3 has 14 residues. The CDR3: CASSVGTGGVSYTF. The CDR3 nucleotides are TGTGCCAGCAGTGTGGGGACGGGGGGCGTGAGCTACACCTTC.

The rearrangement uses TRBV7-2 and TRBJ1-5; possibly TRBD1 for D (5 bases). Germline loops: CDR1 SGHTA, CDR2 FQGNSA. This CDR3 contains 21 residues. Trimming shortened V by 0 bases and J by 1 base, and 25 bases separated the two germline ends. Here the CDR3 reads CASSLAVGGARQSMSNQPQHF. CDR3 in DNA: TGTGCCAGCAGCTTAGCTGTTGGCGGGGCGCGTCAGTCGATGAGCAATCAGCCCCAGCATTTT.

J is TRBJ2-7 and V is TRBV27, with 7 bases that match TRBD2. V lost 4 bases and J lost 0; bases outside the gene matches: 12. Germline values: CDR1 MNHEY, CDR2 SMNVEV (reference sequence). The CDR3 spans 17 residues. For the CDR3, the DNA is TGTGCCAGCAGTTCCCACCTAGGCGGGGGACCCTCCTACGAGCAGTACTTC. Its translation is CASSSHLGGGPSYEQYF.

This clone has only one observation. The chain has TRBV5-4 and TRBJ1-2; TRBD1 agrees at 8 bases. This CDR3 is 16 amino acids long. The V and J ends lost 4 bases and 1 base, in that order; junction bases with no gene match: 9. CDR1 SGHNT and CDR2 YYREEE come from the germline V gene (reference sequence). DNA of the CDR3: TGTGCCAGCAGCGATTTGACAGGGGATTTTAACTATGGCTACACCTTC. This sequence encodes CASSDLTGDFNYGYTF.

J is TRBJ2-5 and V is TRBV5-1; 12 bases line up with TRBD2. This CDR3 region has 15 residues. V trimming: 3 bases; J trimming: 5 bases; junction bases outside the gene matches: 5. Germline CDR1 is SGHRS and CDR2 is YFSETQ. The CDR3 coding sequence is TGCGCCAGCAGCTCAGGACTAGCGGGGCACGAGACCCAGTACTTC. Translated, it gives CASSSGLAGHETQYF.

The CDR3 protein is CASSFPLAASRLYF. DNA for the CDR3: TGTGCCAGCAGTTTTCCACTAGCGGCCTCTCGGTTGTACTTC. V gene TRBV28 combines with J gene TRBJ2-7; 8 nucleotides align to TRBD2. V lost 3 bases, J lost 12 bases, and 13 bases stayed unmatched. CDR1 is MDHEN, CDR2 SYDVKM, per germline. The CDR3 covers 14 residues.

V is TRBV7-6 and J is TRBJ2-3, with D perhaps matching TRBD2 (7 bases). In germline, CDR1 is SGHVS, CDR2 FNYEAQ. The CDR3 contains 15 residues. The V end was cut by 5 bases, the J end by 5 bases, with 17 bases between. The CDR3 reads CASSLLRGHRDTQYF. CDR3 nucleotides: TGTGCCAGCAGCCTTTTGCGGGGGCACAGAGATACGCAGTATTTT. Combining the CDR3 with reference TRBV7-6 and TRBJ2-3 gives the whole variable domain GAGVSQSPRYKVTKRGQDVALRCDPISGHVSLYWYRQALGQGPEFLTYFNYEAQQDKSGLPNDRFSAERPEGSISTLTIQRTEQRDSAMYRCASSLLRGHRDTQYFGPGTRLTVL.

V usage is TRBV28 and J usage is TRBJ2-1; TRBD2 agrees at 15 bases. J lost 7 bases, V lost 10 bases, and 8 bases had no gene match. The CDR3 loop spans 15 amino acids. The germline CDR1 and CDR2 sequences are MDHEN and SYDVKM. The CDR3 region is CATNIGTSGGNEQFF. CDR3 coding DNA: TGTGCCACCAATATCGGGACTAGCGGGGGGAATGAGCAGTTCTTC.